Below are 4 T cell receptor beta chains sequenced from a single sample in a study of shared clonotypes between healthy human individuals. The method was immunoSEQ multiplex PCR; TCRdb's version includes in-frame clones alone and lacks a portion of them. Altogether roughly 1,000,000 clones are present, around 78% being singletons, with the ten largest covering 0.55% to 0.7%. Material for sequencing was memory CD4+ T cells from PBMCs. Subset given: CD45RA-negative fraction. These receptors came from a man aged 18-30 years in good health. Some clones in this sample may be carry-over from other donors' samples.

The rearrangement links TRBV30 to TRBJ1-4, with D perhaps TRBD1 (6 bases). CDR3 size: 15 residues. Trimming shortened V by 2 bases and J by 4 bases, and 14 bases separated the two germline ends. Germline V gene data show CDR1 as GTSNPN and CDR2 as SVGIG (reference sequence). The CDR3 sequence: CAWSHTGLHNEKLFF. In DNA form, the CDR3 reads TGTGCCTGGAGTCACACAGGGCTCCATAATGAAAAACTGTTTTTT.

Notes on this clone: A much larger clone sits a single nucleotide away, making a read error possible. The chain couples TRBV5-6 to TRBJ2-3, with D unresolved. Trimming shortened V by 0 bases and J by 5 bases, and 1 base separated the two germline ends. Per germline, CDR1 SGHDT and CDR2 YYEEEE. The CDR3 contains 11 residues. As DNA, the CDR3 is TGTGCCAGCAGCTTGGTAGATACGCAGTATTTT. Translation gives CASSLVDTQYF.

This chain links TRBV28 with TRBJ1-6, with 7 bases aligning to TRBD1. Looked up from germline, CDR1 is MDHEN and CDR2 is SYDVKM. Germline trimming cut 3 bases from V and 8 bases from J; bases unmatched to any gene: 4. The CDR3 covers 14 residues. The CDR3 bases are TGTGCCAGCAGTTTGGCCCAGGGGGATTCACCCCTCCACTTT. Protein sequence: CASSLAQGDSPLHF.

Here the CDR3 DNA reads TGTGCCAGCTCAGCGGGACAGAGCAATCAGCCCCAGCATTTT. Amino acid sequence: CASSAGQSNQPQHF. The V and J genes are TRBV18 and TRBJ1-5, with 7 positions matching TRBD1. Germline CDR1 KGHSH, CDR2 LQKENI. The trim removed 5 bases at V and 1 base at J, leaving 2 bases unmatched. The length of the CDR3 is 14 residues.